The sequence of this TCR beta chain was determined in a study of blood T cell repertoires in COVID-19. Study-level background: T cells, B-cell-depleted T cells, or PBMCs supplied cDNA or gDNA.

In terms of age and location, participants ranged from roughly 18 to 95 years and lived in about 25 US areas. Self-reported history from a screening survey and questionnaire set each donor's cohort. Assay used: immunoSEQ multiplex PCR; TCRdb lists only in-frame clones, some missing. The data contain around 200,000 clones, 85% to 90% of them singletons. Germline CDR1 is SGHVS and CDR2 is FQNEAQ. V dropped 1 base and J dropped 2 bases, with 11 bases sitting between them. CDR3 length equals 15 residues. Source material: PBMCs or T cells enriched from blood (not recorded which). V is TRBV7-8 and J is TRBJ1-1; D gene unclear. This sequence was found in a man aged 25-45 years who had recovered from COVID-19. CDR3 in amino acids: CASSLVVTQNTEAFF. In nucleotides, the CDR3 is TGTGCCAGCAGCTTAGTAGTGACACAAAACACTGAAGCTTTCTTT.